This T cell receptor (beta chain) was obtained from a study of blood T cell repertoires in COVID-19. Only in-frame clones appear in the TCRdb table, and some are missing; sequencing was by immunoSEQ multiplex PCR. Among around 130,000 clones, roughly four fifths were seen once, and the ten largest hold under 20%. Germline V gene sequence: CDR1 LNHDA, CDR2 SQIVND (reference sequence). This CDR3 region has 16 residues. After removal of 3 bases from V and 3 bases from J, the junction contained 4 bases not matched to a gene. J is TRBJ2-1 and V is TRBV19; 11 bases agree with TRBD2. The receptor's source is a man younger than 40 who had recovered from COVID-19. The sample comprised PBMCs or T cells enriched from blood (not recorded which). The CDR3, as DNA: TGTGCCAGTAGTATCACCGGGACTAGCGGCTACAATGAGCAGTTCTTC. It translates to CASSITGTSGYNEQFF. Filled out from reference TRBV19 and TRBJ2-1, the complete variable domain reads DGGITQSPKYLFRKEGQNVTLSCEQNLNHDAMYWYRQDPGQGLRLIYYSQIVNDFQKGDIAEGYSVSREKKESFPLTVTSAQKNPTAFYLCASSITGTSGYNEQFFGPGTRLTVL.